The rows below give T cell receptor beta chains drawn from one sample of a study of early T cells in non-severe SARS-CoV-2 infection. MiXCR, run by TCRdb on the 5' RACE reads, gives a single entry per CDR3 protein. The sample contains around 35,000 distinct CDR3 sequences, 5.8% of which appear only once. The specimen was whole blood. The receptors here all came from an adult who was a healthcare worker with PCR-confirmed SARS-CoV-2 infection or an uninfected control (not recorded which). Both conserved end residues are part of each CDR3. Each record gives: J gene, D gene, CDR3 length, clone size, V gene, CDR3 protein, CDR3 DNA. D genes are given only for firm matches. Clone size appears in some rows only: once, few, many, or a class for an expanded clone.

TRBJ2-5,TRBD2,15,few,TRBV5-1,CASSPGGRGQETQYF,TGCGCCAGCAGCCCGGGAGGTCGGGGACAAGAGACCCAGTACTTC
TRBJ2-1,TRBD1,16,many,TRBV5-1,CASSMTGASSYNEQFF,TGCGCCAGCAGCATGACAGGGGCTAGCTCCTACAATGAGCAGTTCTTC
TRBJ1-4,TRBD1,16,NA,TRBV2,CASRWTGGLTNEKLFF,TGTGCCAGCAGATGGACAGGGGGCTTAACTAATGAAAAACTGTTTTTT
TRBJ2-1,TRBD1,15,many,TRBV28,CASSARDRGFNEQFF,TGTGCCAGCAGTGCCCGGGACAGGGGGTTCAATGAGCAGTTCTTC
TRBJ2-7,NA,15,few,TRBV6-1,CASMRDAGLGYEQYF,TGTGCCAGCATGAGGGACGCAGGGCTCGGCTACGAGCAGTACTTC
TRBJ2-1,TRBD2,15,many,TRBV25-1,CASSEWTSGYNEQFF,TGTGCCAGCAGTGAGTGGACTAGCGGTTACAATGAGCAGTTCTTC
TRBJ2-5,TRBD2,13,many,TRBV11-3,CASSPGTKETQYF,TGTGCCAGCAGCCCAGGGACTAAAGAGACCCAGTACTTC
TRBJ2-3,NA,15,few,TRBV5-1,CASSLELHPTDTQYF,TGCGCCAGCAGCTTGGAGCTCCATCCCACAGATACGCAGTATTTT
TRBJ1-1,TRBD1,15,many,TRBV20-1,CSAREFRPGGTEAFF,TGCAGTGCTAGAGAGTTTCGTCCAGGGGGCACTGAAGCTTTCTTT
TRBJ2-5,NA,16,many,TRBV7-6,CASSHRDQRPRETQYF,TGTGCCAGCAGCCACCGGGACCAGCGGCCTCGGGAGACCCAGTACTTC
TRBJ2-1,NA,15,many,TRBV28,CASSLLRDTHNEQFF,TGTGCCAGCAGCCTATTACGGGACACCCACAATGAGCAGTTCTTC
TRBJ1-6,NA,15,many,TRBV18,CASSPSTVQRAPLHF,TGTGCCAGCTCACCCTCTACCGTGCAGAGGGCACCCCTCCACTTT
TRBJ2-7,TRBD1,13,NA,TRBV10-2,CASRGTGSREQYF,TGCGCCAGCAGGGGGACAGGGTCGCGCGAGCAGTACTTC
TRBJ1-2,NA,14,many,TRBV7-2,CASSLVRGTYGYTF,TGTGCCAGCAGCTTAGTTCGGGGGACCTATGGCTACACCTTC
TRBJ2-3,TRBD1,15,NA,TRBV5-6,CASRRTGGSTDTQYF,TGTGCCAGCAGAAGGACAGGGGGCAGCACAGATACGCAGTATTTT
TRBJ2-5,TRBD2,15,few,TRBV12-3/TRBV12-4,CASSFFSGSQETQYF,TGTGCCAGCAGTTTTTTTAGCGGGAGCCAAGAGACCCAGTACTTC
TRBJ1-1,NA,13,few,TRBV18,CASSLRTDTEAFF,TGTGCCAGCTCACTGCGGACGGACACTGAAGCTTTCTTT
TRBJ2-7,NA,14,few,TRBV6-6,CASIARDISLEQYF,TGTGCCAGCATCGCTAGGGACATAAGTCTCGAGCAGTACTTC
TRBJ2-5,TRBD2,14,many,TRBV29-1,CSVEVSGAQETQYF,TGCAGCGTTGAAGTGAGCGGGGCTCAAGAGACCCAGTACTTC
TRBJ2-1,NA,15,many,TRBV28,CASSPGGASYNEQFF,TGTGCCAGCAGTCCCGGGGGAGCCTCCTACAATGAGCAGTTCTTC
TRBJ2-7,NA,12,many,TRBV9,CASSQIPSEQYF,TGTGCCAGCAGCCAGATACCCTCCGAGCAGTACTTC
TRBJ2-1,NA,13,many,TRBV12-3/TRBV12-4,CASSPRLYNEQFF,TGTGCCAGCAGTCCACGGCTCTACAATGAGCAGTTCTTC
TRBJ2-6,NA,16,many,TRBV7-2,CASSLPDGLWANVLTF,TGTGCCAGCAGCTTACCGGACGGGCTCTGGGCCAACGTCCTGACTTTC
TRBJ2-1,NA,14,many,TRBV29-1,CSVVLVLGGNEQFF,TGCAGCGTTGTATTAGTCCTAGGCGGCAATGAGCAGTTCTTC
TRBJ1-1,NA,13,few,TRBV25-1,CASSAAGTTEAFF,TGTGCCAGCAGCGCCGCAGGGACCACTGAAGCTTTCTTT
TRBJ2-7,NA,12,NA,TRBV6-2/TRBV6-3,CASSYPAHEQYF,TGTGCCAGCAGTTACCCCGCCCACGAGCAGTACTTC
TRBJ2-1,TRBD2,14,many,TRBV6-1,CATNSGRADNEQFF,TGTGCCACCAATAGCGGGAGGGCCGACAATGAGCAGTTCTTC
TRBJ1-1,TRBD1,16,many,TRBV18,CASSSGQGSTGTEAFF,TGTGCCAGCTCATCCGGACAGGGGAGTACTGGCACTGAAGCTTTCTTT
TRBJ2-3,TRBD1,16,few,TRBV28,CASSSHDRGYRDTQYF,TGTGCCAGCAGTTCCCATGACAGGGGGTATAGAGATACGCAGTATTTT
TRBJ2-1,NA,15,few,TRBV20-1,CSARDPRGSYNEQFF,TGCAGTGCTAGAGATCCCCGGGGCTCCTACAATGAGCAGTTCTTC
TRBJ2-1,TRBD2,16,many,TRBV7-2,CASSPRTSGGLLEQFF,TGTGCCAGCAGCCCACGGACTAGCGGGGGGCTTTTGGAGCAGTTCTTC
TRBJ2-1,TRBD2,16,many,TRBV24-1,CATSMTSASSYNEQFF,TGTGCCACCAGTATGACTAGCGCTAGCTCCTACAATGAGCAGTTCTTC
TRBJ2-7,TRBD2,16,NA,TRBV7-9,CASSLPASGRQYEQYF,TGTGCCAGCAGCTTACCGGCTAGCGGGAGACAGTACGAGCAGTACTTC
TRBJ2-3,TRBD2,15,NA,TRBV12-3/TRBV12-4,CASSLAGLATDTQYF,TGTGCCAGCAGTTTAGCGGGACTAGCTACAGATACGCAGTATTTT
TRBJ1-5,NA,12,few,TRBV15,CATSRDNQPQHF,TGTGCCACCAGCAGGGACAATCAGCCCCAGCATTTT
TRBJ2-7,NA,14,many,TRBV12-3/TRBV12-4,CASSVRDSLGEQYF,TGTGCCAGCAGTGTCCGGGACTCCCTTGGCGAGCAGTACTTC
TRBJ2-3,NA,12,many,TRBV25-1,CASSVAGDTQYF,TGTGCCAGCAGTGTTGCGGGAGATACGCAGTATTTT
TRBJ1-6,TRBD1,13,many,TRBV20-1,CSARDREDSPLHF,TGCAGTGCTAGGGACAGGGAGGATTCACCCCTCCACTTT
TRBJ1-3,NA,13,many,TRBV4-3,CASSPRSGNTIYF,TGCGCCAGCAGCCCCCGCTCTGGAAACACCATATATTTT
TRBJ2-7,NA,11,many,TRBV7-2,CASSLDYEQYF,TGTGCCAGCAGCTTAGACTACGAGCAGTACTTC
TRBJ2-3,TRBD2,14,NA,TRBV11-1,CASSWGLSTDTQYF,TGTGCCAGCAGCTGGGGACTAAGCACAGATACGCAGTATTTT
TRBJ2-1,NA,15,many,TRBV2,CASTQMGGGQNEQFF,TGTGCCAGCACCCAGATGGGGGGGGGCCAGAATGAGCAGTTCTTC
TRBJ2-1,TRBD2,15,many,TRBV5-1,CASRTGTSGHNEQFF,TGCGCCAGCAGGACCGGGACTAGCGGGCACAATGAGCAGTTCTTC
TRBJ2-3,NA,12,many,TRBV12-3/TRBV12-4,CASSFGFGTQYF,TGTGCCAGCAGTTTTGGGTTCGGTACGCAGTATTTT
TRBJ2-5,TRBD2,13,many,TRBV3-1,CASTWGGKETQYF,TGTGCCAGCACTTGGGGAGGGAAAGAGACCCAGTACTTC
TRBJ1-3,NA,17,many,TRBV3-1,CASSQGGPRGVGNTIYF,TGTGCCAGCAGCCAAGGGGGGCCACGAGGCGTTGGAAACACCATATATTTT
TRBJ2-5,TRBD2,14,many,TRBV7-9,CASSLAGGQETQYF,TGTGCCAGCAGCTTAGCGGGGGGGCAAGAGACCCAGTACTTC
TRBJ1-4,TRBD1,15,many,TRBV19,CASSIQQGTNEKLFF,TGTGCCAGTAGTATCCAACAGGGGACTAATGAAAAACTGTTTTTT
TRBJ2-1,NA,15,many,TRBV5-1,CASRPHWGVVDEQFF,TGCGCCAGCAGGCCGCATTGGGGGGTTGTTGATGAGCAGTTCTTC
TRBJ1-4,NA,14,many,TRBV7-9,CASSLVPGGEKLFF,TGTGCCAGCAGCTTAGTTCCGGGGGGTGAAAAACTGTTTTTT
TRBJ2-7,NA,13,many,TRBV10-3,CAISDPNEYEQYF,TGTGCCATCAGTGATCCCAACGAGTATGAGCAGTACTTC
TRBJ1-4,NA,17,NA,TRBV21-1,CASSFLTGQAINEKLFF,TGTGCCAGCAGCTTCCTGACGGGACAGGCGATTAATGAAAAACTGTTTTTT
TRBJ2-7,NA,14,NA,TRBV2,CASRGTGSYLEQYF,TGTGCCAGCAGGGGGACTGGATCCTACCTAGAGCAGTACTTC